These T cell receptor beta chains were read from a single sample in a study of cytomegalovirus exposure and HLA in healthy donors. Using immunoSEQ multiplex PCR, the repertoire was profiled, and TCRdb retains in-frame clones only, with some absent. The sample consists of under 200,000 clones, 68% of them appearing once. The material sequenced was PBMCs. Every receptor here comes from a woman aged 40 to 50 in good health and CMV-seropositive. The CDR3 runs from the conserved cysteine through the conserved F or W. A D gene is named only where the DNA matches it firmly. Clone size is shown for a subset of rows, as once, few, many or a class of expanded clone.

d_call j_call clone_size v_call cdr3_nt cdr3_aa
NA TRBJ2-7 NA TRBV6-5 TGTGCCAGCAGTTACGTAGCCTTTACGGTCTACGAGCAGTACTTC CASSYVAFTVYEQYF
TRBD2 TRBJ2-7 NA TRBV28 TGTGCCAGCAGAAAAACCGGGACTATCCACCCCGAGCAGTACTTC CASRKTGTIHPEQYF
TRBD2 TRBJ2-5 few TRBV4-2 TGTGCCAGCAGCACAAACGAGGGACTAGCGGGAGGAACGGAGACCCAGTACTTC CASSTNEGLAGGTETQYF
TRBD2 TRBJ2-1 NA TRBV5-1 TGCGCCAGCAGAGCGTCGGGACTAGCGGGAGTAAATGAGCAGTTCTTC CASRASGLAGVNEQFF
TRBD1 TRBJ2-5 NA TRBV7-3 TGTGCCAGCAGCTTAAGCCGCGTGACAGGGGTCGGAGAGACCCAGTACTTC CASSLSRVTGVGETQYF
TRBD1 TRBJ2-2 NA TRBV7-9 TGTGCCAGCAGCTTGGCCGGGACAGCTACCGGGGAGCTGTTTTTT CASSLAGTATGELFF
NA TRBJ1-4 NA TRBV6-5 TGTGCCAGCAGTTACTCGACTGCAACTAATGAAAAACTGTTTTTT CASSYSTATNEKLFF
TRBD1 TRBJ1-2 NA TRBV4-3 TGCGCCAGCAGCCAAGATAGGACAGGGATCTACTATGGCTACACCTTC CASSQDRTGIYYGYTF
TRBD2 TRBJ2-3 once TRBV6-1 TGTGCCAGCAGTGGAGTAGCGGGGACCCGCACAGATACGCAGTATTTT CASSGVAGTRTDTQYF
NA TRBJ1-5 NA TRBV6-4 TGTGCCAGCAAGGAGGACTCCAGCACCAATCAGCCCCAGCATTTT CASKEDSSTNQPQHF
NA TRBJ1-2 NA TRBV2 TGTGCCAGCAGTGATTTCCTGGCCGGCTACACCTTC CASSDFLAGYTF
TRBD2 TRBJ2-7 NA TRBV28 TGTGCCAGCAGGGCACTAGCGGCGATTTCCTACGAGCAGTACTTC CASRALAAISYEQYF
NA TRBJ2-5 NA TRBV27 TGTGCCAGCAGTTTATCGGGGGGAGAGACCCAGTACTTC CASSLSGGETQYF
NA TRBJ1-4 NA TRBV27 TGTGCCAGCAGTTTATTGGGACTGGAGAATGAAAAACTGTTTTTT CASSLLGLENEKLFF
NA TRBJ2-7 few TRBV5-6 TGTGCCAGCAGCTTGGCGACAGGAGACGAGCAGTACTTC CASSLATGDEQYF
TRBD1 TRBJ1-2 NA TRBV2 TGTGCCAGCGCAAAACAGGGGGCAAGCTATGGCTACACCTTC CASAKQGASYGYTF
TRBD2 TRBJ2-5 NA TRBV15 TGTGCCACCGGGGGGGGGAAAGAGACCCAGTACTTC CATGGGKETQYF
NA TRBJ1-2 NA TRBV19 TGTGCCAGTAGTATAGATCGCTCACAGGAACCCTATGGCTACACCTTC CASSIDRSQEPYGYTF
NA TRBJ2-7 NA TRBV6-6 TGTGCCAGCAGTCCCCCGGGGGGCGCGGTCCACGAGCAGTACTTC CASSPPGGAVHEQYF
NA TRBJ1-1 NA TRBV7-7 TGTGCTAGCAGCTTAGGCCGGGACACAGGCGAAGCTTTCTTT CASSLGRDTGEAFF